Sequencing of this TCR beta chain was carried out in a study of T cell repertoires in cytomegalovirus infection. Study at large: Public TCR beta signatures provided an indication of both CMV infection and a matching HLA type. Points from the study as a whole: Using cumulative public TCR beta family frequency, the authors identified those who carried CMV together with the relevant HLA.

Via MiXCR, TCRdb re-called the reads, giving one row per CDR3 protein. The profile covers approximately 990,000 distinct CDR3 sequences, with around 32% appearing a single time and over 12% taken by the ten largest. Notes on this clonotype: Its antigen is as yet unknown.

This CDR3 is built from 15 residues. V lost 4 bases, J lost 0 bases, and 2 bases stayed unmatched. Per the germline V gene, CDR1 is SNHLY and CDR2 is FYNNEI. The TCR comes from a human donor in good health (CMV status not recorded). Some clones in this sample may be carry-over from other donors' samples. This chain uses TRBV2 with TRBJ2-1, with 8 bases matching TRBD1. Sequenced material: cultured CD8+ T cells from PBMCs, taken from culture after CMV antigen stimulation. CDR3 coding DNA: TGTGCCAGCAGTGCAGGGGGCTACTCCTACAATGAGCAGTTCTTC. As protein: CASSAGGYSYNEQFF.